Listed here are 9 T cell receptor beta chains from one sample, sequenced in a study of cytomegalovirus exposure and HLA in healthy donors (dated by TCRdb to about 2017). Receptor libraries were prepared by the immunoSEQ multiplex PCR assay. TCRdb retrieved this table from immuneACCESS and kept in-frame rearrangements only. Not all clones are present; in checked studies, unresolved V genes account for under half, and no reason is known for the remainder. Across this sample there are 60,000 to 75,000 clones, with 90% to 97% seen only once. The ten largest make up approximately 0.91% of the sample. Material for sequencing was PBMCs. These TCRs come from a man between 18 and 29 years old in good health and CMV-seronegative.

This chain connects TRBV9 to TRBJ2-1; a possible D gene is TRBD2 (6 bases). Trimming shortened V by 3 bases and J by 7 bases, and 14 bases separated the two germline ends. Germline assignment: CDR1 SGDLS and CDR2 YYNGEE. This CDR3 region has 14 residues. The CDR3 nucleotides read TGTGCCAGCAGCGCCACCGACGGGACTAATGAGCAGTTCTTC. As protein: CASSATDGTNEQFF. Complete variable domain (other parts from reference TRBV9 and TRBJ2-1): DSGVTQTPKHLITATGQRVTLRCSPRSGDLSVYWYQQSLDQGLQFLIQYYNGEERAKGNILERFSAQQFPDLHSELNLSSLELGDSALYFCASSATDGTNEQFFGPGTRLTVL.

The CDR3 nucleotides read TGTGCCAGCAGCAAAACACGGGTTGGAACTGAAGCTTTCTTT. Translating it yields CASSKTRVGTEAFF. V usage is TRBV27 and J usage is TRBJ1-1; D is unclear. V was cut by 6 bases and J by 5 bases, with 16 bases left in between. The CDR3 length is 14 residues. Germline V lookup: CDR1 MNHEY, CDR2 SMNVEV (reference sequence).

The V gene is TRBV6-1, the J gene TRBJ2-4; D remains unclear. The CDR3 runs to 10 residues. V lost 9 bases and J 10 bases, leaving 10 bases between the germline ends. CDR1 and CDR2 (germline): MNHNS, SASEGT. The CDR3 DNA sequence: TGTGCCAGTGGGCCTACGATTCAGTACTTC. Amino acids: CASGPTIQYF.

This clone came up once. V and J are TRBV28 and TRBJ1-3; D is unresolved. CDR3 length equals 15 residues. V lost 5 bases and J 4 bases, leaving 15 bases between the germline ends. Looked up from germline, CDR1 is MDHEN and CDR2 is SYDVKM. The CDR3 sequence is CASSLSGRGGNTIYF. The CDR3 region has the DNA TGTGCCAGCAGTCTCTCCGGGAGAGGCGGAAACACCATATATTTT.

V is TRBV7-2 and J is TRBJ1-1; TRBD1 matches 9 bases. Germline V gives CDR1 SGHTA, CDR2 FQGNSA. The CDR3 is made up of 14 amino acids. The trim removed 5 bases at V and 1 base at J, leaving 2 bases unmatched. DNA for the CDR3: TGTGCCAGCAGCCAACAGGGGGCGAACACTGAAGCTTTCTTT. It translates to CASSQQGANTEAFF. The complete variable domain, with remaining parts taken from reference TRBV7-2 and TRBJ1-1, reads GAGVSQSPSNKVTEKGKDVELRCDPISGHTALYWYRQSLGQGLEFLIYFQGNSAPDKSGLPSDRFSAERTGGSVSTLTIQRTQQEDSAVYLCASSQQGANTEAFFGQGTRLTVV.

V usage is TRBV12-5 and J usage is TRBJ2-2; 10 bases are shared with TRBD2. Germline-derived CDR1 and CDR2 are LGHNT and FRNRAP. V shed 4 bases, J shed 8 bases, and the junction held 4 bases outside the gene matches. The CDR3 contains 14 residues. CDR3 bases: TGTGCTAGTGGTTCTAGCGGGAGCGGTGGGGAGCTGTTTTTT. Protein product: CASGSSGSGGELFF. The full variable domain, in which reference TRBV12-5 and TRBJ2-2 provide the parts outside the CDR3, is DARVTQTPRHKVTEMGQEVTMRCQPILGHNTVFWYRQTMMQGLELLAYFRNRAPLDDSGMPKDRFSAEMPDATLATLKIQPSEPRDSAVYFCASGSSGSGGELFFGEGSRLTVL.

V gene TRBV2 combines with J gene TRBJ2-1, with D unclear. Germline CDR1 SNHLY, CDR2 FYNNEI. This CDR3 region has 14 residues. V was cut by 1 base and J by 6 bases, with 10 bases left in between. CDR3 region: CASSEGYYFNEQFF. CDR3 nucleotides: TGTGCCAGCAGTGAAGGATACTACTTCAATGAGCAGTTCTTC.

The chain links TRBV2 to TRBJ1-2, with D perhaps matching TRBD1 (6 bases). CDR3 length: 14 amino acids. Trimming took 1 base from V and 4 from J, leaving 10 bases between them. CDR1 and CDR2 (germline): SNHLY, FYNNEI. CDR3 amino acids: CASSEGGLFYGYTF. The CDR3 region has the DNA TGTGCCAGCAGTGAAGGGGGGCTCTTCTATGGCTACACCTTC.

Written as DNA, the CDR3 is TGTGCCAGCAGTTTACGACAGGGGAGGAACACTGAAGCTTTCTTT. This encodes CASSLRQGRNTEAFF. The gene calls are TRBV28 and TRBJ1-1; TRBD1 agrees at 8 bases. The CDR3 contains 15 residues. The germline V gene encodes CDR1 MDHEN and CDR2 SYDVKM. V dropped 2 bases and J dropped 1; count of bases not matched to a gene: 3.